This T cell receptor beta chain was identified during a study of vaccination effects on CD4 cells after COVID-19. Antigen-specific CD4+ T cells were expanded (with viral peptide pools) by the ViraFEST assay ahead of sequencing. Culture proceeded for roughly ten days, and CD4+ T cells were then isolated. Nobody among the vaccine recipients had prior SARS-CoV-2 infection (nucleocapsid antibodies were negative). Wells each received over 1.5 million PBMC, cultured with roughly 9.4 IU/ml IL-2 and roughly 10 ug/ml peptides. Generated by immunoSEQ multiplex PCR, the TCRdb table keeps only in-frame clones and is missing some. Of approximately 30,000 clones in the sample, 73% were seen once. In regard to this clone: Its antigen is undetermined.

Study-wide results and caveats: Clones arising from infection and from vaccination showed marked clonal contraction late after vaccination.

This CDR3 has 16 residues. V dropped 3 bases and J dropped 5; count of bases not matched to a gene: 7. Germline lookup yields CDR1 SGHAT and CDR2 FQNNGV. The sample consisted of CD4+ T cells from PBMCs cultured with HCoV-NL63 spike peptides, taken before COVID-19 vaccination. This clonotype was obtained from a human donor who received a COVID-19 vaccine. The chain has TRBV11-2 and TRBJ2-2, with TRBD1 matching over 9 bases. The DNA of the CDR3 is TGTGCCAGCAGCTTCGGGGACAGGGTCCTGACCGGGGAGCTGTTTTTT. Protein product: CASSFGDRVLTGELFF.